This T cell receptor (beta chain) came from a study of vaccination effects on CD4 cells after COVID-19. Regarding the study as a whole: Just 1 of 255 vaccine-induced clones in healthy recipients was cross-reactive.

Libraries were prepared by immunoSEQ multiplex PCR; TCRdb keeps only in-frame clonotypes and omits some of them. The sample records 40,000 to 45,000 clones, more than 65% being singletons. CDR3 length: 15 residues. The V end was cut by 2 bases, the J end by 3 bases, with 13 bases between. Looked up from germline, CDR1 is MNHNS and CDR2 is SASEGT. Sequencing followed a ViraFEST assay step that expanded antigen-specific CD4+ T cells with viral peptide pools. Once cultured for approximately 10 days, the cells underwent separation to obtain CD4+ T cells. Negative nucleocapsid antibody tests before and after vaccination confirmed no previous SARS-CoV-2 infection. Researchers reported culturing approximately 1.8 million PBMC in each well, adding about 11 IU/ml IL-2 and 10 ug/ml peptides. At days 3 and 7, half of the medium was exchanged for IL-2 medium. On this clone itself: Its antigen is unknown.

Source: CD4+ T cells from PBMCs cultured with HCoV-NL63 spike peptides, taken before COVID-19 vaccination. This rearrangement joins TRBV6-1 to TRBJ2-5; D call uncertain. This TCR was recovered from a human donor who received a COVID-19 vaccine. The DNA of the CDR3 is TGTGCCAGCAGTGAATGGAGTCGTACTGAAGAGACCCAGTACTTC. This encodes CASSEWSRTEETQYF.